Each of the 18 T cell receptor beta chains below was sequenced from the same sample in a study of blood T cell repertoires in COVID-19. The table came from immunoSEQ multiplex PCR; TCRdb's copy has only in-frame clones and leaves some out. In the table there are some 40,000 clones, around 85% of which are singletons. Sequencing was done on a sample of peripheral blood. The receptor set was obtained from a woman older than 75 with acute or convalescent COVID-19.

The chain recombines TRBV5-4 with TRBJ2-3; D may be TRBD1 (5 bases). Trimming stripped 1 base from V and 4 bases from J, with 7 bases between. Germline CDR1 is SGHNT and CDR2 is YYREEE (reference sequence). This CDR3 has 13 residues. CDR3 amino acids: CASSLTGSDTQYF. CDR3 DNA: TGTGCCAGCAGCTTGACAGGCTCAGATACGCAGTATTTT.

This chain joins TRBV11-2 and TRBJ2-3; TRBD1 aligns across 8 bases. J was trimmed by 3 bases and V by 8 bases; bases with no gene match: 4. Germline CDR1 reads SGHAT; CDR2 reads FQNNGV. This CDR3 is 13 amino acids long. CDR3 nucleotides: TGTGCCAGCGGCGGACAGGGAACAGATACGCAGTATTTT. Translation gives CASGGQGTDTQYF.

The J gene is TRBJ2-7, the V gene TRBV5-4; TRBD2 agrees at 9 bases. Germline V gene data show CDR1 as SGHNT and CDR2 as YYREEE (reference sequence). The CDR3 runs to 17 residues. After removal of 1 base from V and 3 bases from J, the junction contained 11 bases not matched to a gene. The CDR3 DNA sequence: TGTGCCAGCAGCTTGTCGTTAGCGGGAGTAGGGAACTACGAGCAGTACTTC. This gives the protein CASSLSLAGVGNYEQYF.

The CDR3 here is CASSLSRQITAGYTF. CDR3 DNA: TGTGCCAGCAGCTTATCGCGACAGATCACCGCTGGCTACACCTTC. This rearrangement joins TRBV11-2 to TRBJ1-2; a weak D match, TRBD1 (5 bases). Germline-derived CDR1 and CDR2 are SGHAT and FQNNGV. This CDR3 is 15 amino acids long. V was trimmed by 2 bases and J by 7 bases, leaving 17 bases between them. Together with reference TRBV11-2 and TRBJ1-2, the CDR3 gives the full variable domain: EAGVAQSPRYKIIEKRQSVAFWCNPISGHATLYWYQQILGQGPKLLIQFQNNGVVDDSQLPKDRFSAERLKGVDSTLKIQPAKLEDSAVYLCASSLSRQITAGYTFGSGTRLTVV.

This chain uses TRBV5-6 with TRBJ1-2; possibly TRBD1 for D (5 bases). Germline V gene lookup returns CDR1 SGHDT and CDR2 YYEEEE. The CDR3 is 15 residues long. Trimming shortened V by 0 bases and J by 6 bases, and 15 bases separated the two germline ends. The CDR3 sequence is CASSLVGRVGDGYTF. In DNA form, the CDR3 reads TGTGCCAGCAGCTTGGTGGGCAGGGTGGGCGATGGCTACACCTTC.

The chain links TRBV19 to TRBJ2-3; the match to TRBD2 covers 10 bases. Germline CDR1 is LNHDA and CDR2 is SQIVND (reference sequence). V was pared by 6 bases and J by 2 bases, with 5 bases of the junction left unmatched. This CDR3 comprises 15 residues. Here the CDR3 reads CASSPLAGLTDTQYF. CDR3 bases: TGTGCCAGTAGCCCACTAGCGGGGCTCACAGATACGCAGTATTTT.

This clone was seen a few times. The gene calls are TRBV28 and TRBJ2-1; 10 bases line up with TRBD2. From germline, CDR1 is MDHEN and CDR2 SYDVKM. V lost 4 bases to trimming and J lost 6 bases; unmatched junction nucleotides: 3. The CDR3 sequence is 14 residues long. The CDR3 loop is CASSSIAGGNEQFF. The DNA for the CDR3 is TGTGCCAGCAGTTCGATAGCGGGAGGCAATGAGCAGTTCTTC.

The rearrangement uses TRBV15 and TRBJ1-3, with D hard to call. Trimming cost V 1 base and J 2 bases, with 15 bases left between them. The CDR3 is 17 amino acids. Germline CDR1 LNHNV, CDR2 YYDKDF (reference sequence). The CDR3 is CATSRVWQAGAGNTIYF. For the CDR3, the DNA is TGTGCCACCAGCAGAGTGTGGCAGGCCGGGGCTGGAAACACCATATATTTT.

The genes are TRBV10-3 and TRBJ2-7; the match to TRBD2 covers 10 bases. The germline V gene encodes CDR1 ENHRY and CDR2 SYGVKD. This CDR3 spans 15 amino acids. V was pared by 2 bases and J by 3 bases, with 4 bases of the junction left unmatched. The CDR3 region has the DNA TGTGCCATCAGTGAGACTAGCGGGGAGTTCTACGAGCAGTACTTC. As protein: CAISETSGEFYEQYF.

A word on this clone: The junction departs from germline at one end; a sequencing error may be responsible. The V call is TRBV18, the J call TRBJ1-1, with D possibly TRBD1 on 5 matching bases. CDR1 is KGHSH, CDR2 LQKENI, per germline. The CDR3 runs to 15 residues. In nucleotides, the CDR3 is TGTGCCAGCTCACCAATGCGACAGTTAGTTTTGTTGGCGGTCTTT. Translation: CASSPMRQLVLLAVF.

The chain links TRBV11-2 to TRBJ1-1; tentatively, D is TRBD1 (5 bases). Germline V gives CDR1 SGHAT, CDR2 FQNNGV. V was pared by 2 bases and J by 0 bases, with 13 bases between. The CDR3 has 16 amino acids. CDR3 in amino acids: CASSLFPGSMNTEAFF. In DNA form, the CDR3 reads TGTGCCAGCAGCTTATTTCCAGGGTCAATGAACACTGAAGCTTTCTTT. Looking up the rest from reference TRBV11-2 and TRBJ1-1 gives the full variable domain: EAGVAQSPRYKIIEKRQSVAFWCNPISGHATLYWYQQILGQGPKLLIQFQNNGVVDDSQLPKDRFSAERLKGVDSTLKIQPAKLEDSAVYLCASSLFPGSMNTEAFFGQGTRLTVV.

This CDR3 reads CASSVQGGNGEQFF. The CDR3 DNA follows: TGCGCCAGCAGCGTACAGGGTGGCAATGGTGAGCAGTTCTTC. The chain links TRBV5-1 to TRBJ2-1; maybe TRBD1 (6 bases). The CDR3 is 14 amino acids. Trimming shortened V by 4 bases and J by 9 bases, and 17 bases separated the two germline ends. Germline CDR1 and CDR2: SGHRS and YFSETQ.

The chain joins TRBV10-3 to TRBJ2-2, with 9 bases identical to TRBD1. The CDR3 spans 15 residues. Germline V gene sequence: CDR1 ENHRY, CDR2 SYGVKD. V lost 3 bases to trimming and J lost 6 bases; unmatched junction nucleotides: 5. The CDR3 region has the DNA TGTGCCATCAGTGATGGGACAGGGAAACCCGGGGAGCTGTTTTTT. It is translated as CAISDGTGKPGELFF.

The V gene is TRBV19, the J gene TRBJ1-5, with 11 bases lining up with TRBD1. This CDR3 comprises 14 residues. The V gene end was trimmed by 6 bases and the J gene end by 7 bases; junction bases not matched to a gene: 5. Germline-derived CDR1 and CDR2 are LNHDA and SQIVND (reference sequence). The CDR3 is CASRRTGGGQPQHF. The CDR3 coding sequence is TGTGCCAGTAGGAGGACAGGGGGCGGCCAGCCCCAGCATTTT. The entire variable domain, with the rest obtained from reference TRBV19 and TRBJ1-5, is as follows: DGGITQSPKYLFRKEGQNVTLSCEQNLNHDAMYWYRQDPGQGLRLIYYSQIVNDFQKGDIAEGYSVSREKKESFPLTVTSAQKNPTAFYLCASRRTGGGQPQHFGDGTRLSIL.

The chain uses TRBV4-1 and TRBJ1-5; D not certain. In germline, CDR1 is MGHRA, CDR2 YSYEKL. The V end was cut by 1 base, the J end by 7 bases, with 14 bases between. The CDR3 spans 15 residues. The CDR3 spells CASSQVLLGGQPQHF. The CDR3 bases are TGCGCCAGCAGCCAAGTCCTCCTGGGAGGGCAGCCCCAGCATTTT.

The V gene is TRBV6-5, the J gene TRBJ1-1, with a tentative D call TRBD1 (6 bases). V lost 4 bases and J lost 0, with 12 bases in between. In germline, CDR1 is MNHEY, CDR2 SVGAGI. This CDR3 contains 15 residues. The CDR3 spells CASSLAGAMNTEAFF. The CDR3 DNA is TGTGCCAGCAGTTTGGCAGGGGCGATGAACACTGAAGCTTTCTTT.

This chain uses TRBV3-1 (or the pseudogene TRBV3-2) with TRBJ2-6; D is uncertain. Trimming cost V 0 bases and J 2 bases, with 8 bases left between them. Germline lookup yields CDR1 LGHDT and CDR2 YNNKEL (reference sequence). This CDR3 spans 16 amino acids. CDR3 protein: CASSQDYGTGANVLTF. CDR3 DNA: TGTGCCAGCAGCCAAGATTACGGTACTGGGGCCAACGTCCTGACTTTC.

The chain carries TRBV5-1 and TRBJ2-7; TRBD2 aligns across 12 bases. V was pared by 1 base and J by 7 bases, with 3 bases of the junction left unmatched. Germline loops: CDR1 SGHRS, CDR2 YFSETQ. The CDR3 is 14 amino acids. CDR3 loop: CASSLLAGGGEQYF. The CDR3 DNA reads as TGCGCCAGCAGCTTGCTAGCGGGAGGGGGGGAGCAGTACTTC. Looking up the rest from reference TRBV5-1 and TRBJ2-7 gives the full variable domain: KAGVTQTPRYLIKTRGQQVTLSCSPISGHRSVSWYQQTPGQGLQFLFEYFSETQRNKGNFPGRFSGRQFSNSRSEMNVSTLELGDSALYLCASSLLAGGGEQYFGPGTRLTVT.